The 28 T cell receptor beta chains given below trace back to one sample, sequenced in a study of T-cell reconstitution after alpha-beta-depleted transplantation in children. The authors prepared the TCRbeta library with unique molecular identifiers. TCRdb re-analysed the PCR reads in MiXCR, keeping a single row per CDR3 protein. Here the sample spans 250,000 to 300,000 distinct CDR3 sequences, more than 8% being singletons. Here the sequenced sample was PBMCs from the stem cell graft donor, taken from the stem cell graft. The source of these receptors is a human donor who donated a stem cell graft to a child with SCID.

The V gene is TRBV5-1, the J gene TRBJ1-6, with D unresolved. CDR1 is SGHRS and CDR2 is YFSETQ in the germline V gene. The CDR3 runs 13 residues. V was cut by 0 bases and J by 9 bases, with 7 bases left in between. This chain's CDR3 is CASSLGGISPLHF. The CDR3 coding sequence is TGCGCCAGCAGCTTGGGAGGGATTTCACCCCTCCACTTT.

Many counts were recorded for this clonotype. The chain has TRBV20-1 and TRBJ1-2, with a weak D call TRBD1 (6 bases). The CDR3 covers 13 residues. Germline CDR1 reads DFQATT; CDR2 reads SNEGSKA (reference sequence). The germline V and J ends were trimmed by 6 bases and 8 bases, with 19 bases remaining between them. The CDR3 region has the DNA TGCAGTGCCCCAGGGCAGGGGTTGGGGGGCTACACCTTC. This codes for CSAPGQGLGGYTF.

The rearrangement links TRBV7-9 to TRBJ2-7, with D perhaps matching TRBD1 or TRBD2 (7 bases each). The germline V and J ends were trimmed by 5 bases and 4 bases, with 21 bases remaining between them. CDR3 length: 16 amino acids. Germline CDR1 is SEHNR and CDR2 is FQNEAQ (reference sequence). The CDR3 bases are TGTGCCAGCAGCCGATTAGGACAGGCGGGGGTTTACGAGCAGTACTTC. It encodes CASSRLGQAGVYEQYF.

V usage is TRBV5-4 and J usage is TRBJ1-2, with TRBD1 matching over 8 bases. Germline V gene lookup returns CDR1 SGHNT and CDR2 YYREEE (reference sequence). This CDR3 region has 13 residues. Unmatched junction bases numbered 5, after V lost 5 bases and J lost 5 bases. The CDR3 sequence: CASSSDRAYGYTF. The DNA for the CDR3 is TGTGCCAGCAGTTCGGACAGGGCTTATGGCTACACCTTC. Combining the CDR3 with reference TRBV5-4 and TRBJ1-2 gives the whole variable domain ETGVTQSPTHLIKTRGQQVTLRCSSQSGHNTVSWYQQALGQGPQFIFQYYREEENGRGNFPPRFSGLQFPNYSSELNVNALELDDSALYLCASSSDRAYGYTFGSGTRLTVV.

This clonotype has at least ten counts. This rearrangement joins TRBV4-1 to TRBJ1-5; weak D call: TRBD1 (6 bases). Trimming pared 0 bases from V and 0 bases from J, leaving 6 bases between. The germline V gene encodes CDR1 MGHRA and CDR2 YSYEKL. There are 15 residues in the CDR3. The CDR3 DNA reads as TGCGCCAGCAGCCAAGAAGGGGGTAGCAATCAGCCCCAGCATTTT. Its protein is CASSQEGGSNQPQHF.

The rearrangement joins TRBV5-5 to TRBJ1-1; D is unclear. Germline assignment: CDR1 SGHKS and CDR2 YYEKEE (reference sequence). The CDR3 is 15 amino acids. V lost 4 bases, J lost 0 bases, and 13 bases lay in between. The DNA for the CDR3 is TGTGCCAGCAGCACCGCGACTTGGATGAACACTGAAGCTTTCTTT. It is translated as CASSTATWMNTEAFF.

The V gene is TRBV3-1, the J gene TRBJ2-3; 9 bases fit TRBD1. The trim removed 11 bases at V and 3 bases at J, leaving 12 bases unmatched. The CDR3 is made up of 15 amino acids. CDR1 LGHDT and CDR2 YNNKEL come from the germline V gene (reference sequence). CDR3 coding DNA: TGTGCCTGCACCAAAGTGGGGACAGGGACAGATACGCAGTATTTT. Protein sequence: CACTKVGTGTDTQYF.

This clonotype was seen only a few times. The J gene is TRBJ2-6, the V gene TRBV6-4, with D perhaps matching TRBD1 or TRBD2 (5 bases each). V was pared by 0 bases and J by 3 bases, with 12 bases between. From germline, CDR1 is MRHNA and CDR2 SNTAGT. The CDR3 is 17 residues long. The chain's CDR3 is CASSDSLRGVGANVLTF. The CDR3 nucleotides are TGTGCCAGCAGTGACTCTTTAAGAGGGGTTGGGGCCAACGTCCTGACTTTC.

The rearrangement uses TRBV9 and TRBJ2-7; D ambiguous. The V gene lost 7 bases and the J gene lost 5 bases, with 13 bases spanning the gap. There are 12 residues in the CDR3. The germline CDR1 and CDR2 sequences are SGDLS and YYNGEE. CDR3 residues: CASSQIGDEQYF. For the CDR3, the DNA is TGTGCCAGCTCCCAGATTGGGGACGAGCAGTACTTC.

V gene TRBV12-3 or TRBV12-4 combines with J gene TRBJ2-1, with 11 bases fitting TRBD2. Trimming removed 7 bases from V and 3 bases from J; junction bases left unmatched: 5. The CDR3 has 15 amino acids. The CDR3 sequence is CASTQTSGDYNEQFF. The CDR3 nucleotides are TGTGCCAGCACCCAGACTAGCGGGGACTACAATGAGCAGTTCTTC.

This clonotype was observed a handful of times. The CDR3 here is CASSPTPGQDIQYF. In DNA form, the CDR3 reads TGTGCCAGCAGCCCAACTCCGGGACAGGACATTCAGTACTTC. The rearrangement links TRBV5-6 to TRBJ2-4, with 8 bases lining up with TRBD1. V was pared by 4 bases and J by 8 bases, with 8 bases of the junction left unmatched. This CDR3 contains 14 residues. From germline, CDR1 is SGHDT and CDR2 YYEEEE.

The sample holds a few counts of this clonotype. V usage is TRBV7-2 and J usage is TRBJ2-3, with a possible D match to TRBD2 (6 bases). The CDR3 covers 17 residues. From germline, CDR1 is SGHTA and CDR2 FQGNSA. V was trimmed by 5 bases and J by 0 bases, leaving 18 bases between them. CDR3 bases: TGTGCCAGCAGCCCGTTGATTTTAGGAGGGAGCACAGATACGCAGTATTTT. This codes for CASSPLILGGSTDTQYF.

This clonotype was found many times. The chain uses TRBV12-3 or TRBV12-4 and TRBJ2-3; D unresolved. The V end lost 6 bases, the J end lost 2 bases, and 9 bases lay between the germline ends. This CDR3 is 13 amino acids long. The DNA for the CDR3 is TGTGCCAGCAGCTTCCGGATCACAGATACGCAGTATTTT. This sequence encodes CASSFRITDTQYF.

The sample holds many counts of this clonotype. The V gene is TRBV12-5, the J gene TRBJ2-7; 13 nucleotides align to TRBD2. The length of the CDR3 is 14 residues. The germline V gene has CDR1 LGHNT and CDR2 FRNRAP. V shed 6 bases, J shed 5 bases, and the junction held 4 bases outside the gene matches. Here the CDR3 reads CASGTGLAGHEQYF. In nucleotides, the CDR3 is TGTGCTAGTGGGACGGGACTAGCGGGACACGAGCAGTACTTC.

This clonotype was seen at least ten times. The chain uses TRBV12-3 or TRBV12-4 and TRBJ1-6; D not resolved. Trimming cost V 0 bases and J 7 bases, with 1 base left between them. The CDR3 sequence is 12 residues long. Written as DNA, the CDR3 is TGTGCCAGCAGTTTAGCAAATTCACCCCTCCACTTT. Its protein product is CASSLANSPLHF.

This clonotype has a handful of counts. V usage is TRBV3-1 and J usage is TRBJ1-1; D possibly corresponds to TRBD1 (6 bases). The CDR3 is 12 residues long. Deletions cut 3 bases from V and 6 bases from J, with 8 bases between. Germline lookup yields CDR1 LGHDT and CDR2 YNNKEL (reference sequence). The CDR3 coding sequence is TGTGCCAGCAGCCAGCGGGGGCCTGAAGCTTTCTTT. This sequence encodes CASSQRGPEAFF.

This clonotype showed up many times. The genes are TRBV4-1 and TRBJ1-2; D is undetermined. Looked up from germline, CDR1 is MGHRA and CDR2 is YSYEKL. The V and J ends lost 4 bases and 5 bases respectively, with 17 bases between them. The CDR3 covers 15 residues. CDR3 residues: CASSLALAYEYGYTF. The DNA for the CDR3 is TGCGCCAGCAGCCTTGCCTTGGCTTACGAATATGGCTACACCTTC.

The sample holds many counts of this clonotype. The chain employs TRBV25-1 and TRBJ2-7, with a weak D call TRBD1 (5 bases). The CDR3 is 15 amino acids. Trimming left V 6 bases short and J 3 bases short, with 18 bases between. Germline V gene data show CDR1 as MGHDK and CDR2 as SYGVNS. For the CDR3, the DNA is TGTGCCAGCAGGGGGCCCAGGGCCAGAGACTACGAGCAGTACTTC. It codes for CASRGPRARDYEQYF.

This clonotype was recorded at least ten times. This chain connects TRBV29-1 to TRBJ1-1; D is unresolved. CDR1 and CDR2 (germline): SQVTM, ANQGSEA. The length of the CDR3 is 14 residues. V lost 4 bases, J lost 0 bases, and 12 bases lay in between. CDR3 DNA: TGCAGCGTTGTAGGTCAGAGCATGAACACTGAAGCTTTCTTT. This encodes CSVVGQSMNTEAFF.

This clonotype occurred a few times. V and J are TRBV7-8 and TRBJ2-1, with D uncertain. CDR3 length: 13 residues. Germline CDR1 and CDR2: SGHVS and FQNEAQ. Trimming removed 3 bases at V and 1 base at J, with 4 bases between. CDR3 region: CASSLKSYNEQFF. The CDR3 DNA sequence: TGTGCCAGCAGCTTGAAGTCCTACAATGAGCAGTTCTTC.

This clonotype was seen many times. V and J are TRBV20-1 and TRBJ2-3; possibly TRBD2 for D (5 bases). CDR3 size: 11 residues. V lost 3 bases to trimming and J lost 5 bases, with 6 bases between them. Germline lookup yields CDR1 DFQATT and CDR2 SNEGSKA (reference sequence). CDR3 in amino acids: CSASRGDTQYF. The CDR3 DNA reads as TGCAGTGCTAGTCGGGGAGATACGCAGTATTTT.

In its sample, this clonotype was seen many times. V gene TRBV5-1 combines with J gene TRBJ2-3; 10 bases agree with TRBD2. V lost 4 bases and J lost 2; bases outside the gene matches: 7. Germline V gene sequence: CDR1 SGHRS, CDR2 YFSETQ. The CDR3 covers 16 residues. CDR3 residues: CASSVSGGMITDTQYF. The CDR3 DNA reads as TGCGCCAGCAGCGTTAGCGGGGGGATGATCACAGATACGCAGTATTTT.

This clonotype was picked up a small number of times. The V gene is TRBV9, the J gene TRBJ2-3; a weak D match, TRBD1 (5 bases). CDR1 is SGDLS, CDR2 YYNGEE, per germline. V was cut by 3 bases and J by 0 bases, with 11 bases left in between. The CDR3 covers 15 residues. The CDR3 region has the DNA TGTGCCAGCAGCGGGACACCCCTTAGCACAGATACGCAGTATTTT. Protein sequence: CASSGTPLSTDTQYF.

This clonotype came up a few times. This chain connects TRBV27 to TRBJ1-2; D not certain. The CDR3 contains 14 residues. Germline V gene data show CDR1 as MNHEY and CDR2 as SMNVEV (reference sequence). Between the trimmed V and J ends, which lost 5 bases and 1 base, there was a span of 11 bases. The CDR3 DNA reads as TGTGCCAGCAGTCCCCTGGGTGGTAACTATGGCTACACCTTC. Residues: CASSPLGGNYGYTF.

There are many counts of this clonotype. V and J are TRBV29-1 and TRBJ1-1; D ambiguous. Germline V gene data show CDR1 as SQVTM and CDR2 as ANQGSEA. V was pared by 6 bases and J by 0 bases, with 14 bases between. The CDR3 contains 14 residues. For the CDR3, the DNA is TGCAGCGTCCGCGAGGCGAAGCTGAACACTGAAGCTTTCTTT. Encoded protein: CSVREAKLNTEAFF.

This clonotype was observed at least ten times. The J gene is TRBJ1-1, the V gene TRBV10-1; 7 bases are shared with TRBD1. The CDR3 loop spans 14 amino acids. Germline V lookup: CDR1 WNHNN, CDR2 SYGVQD (reference sequence). The junction had 9 bases not matched to a gene; V was cut back by 7 bases and J by 4 bases. The CDR3 bases are TGCGCCAGCAACGACGACAGGGAGGTCACTGAAGCTTTCTTT. Its protein product is CASNDDREVTEAFF.

This clonotype was seen more than once but under ten times. The chain is built from TRBV7-3 and TRBJ2-3; 8 bases are shared with TRBD2. J was trimmed by 0 bases and V by 1 base; bases with no gene match: 6. This CDR3 comprises 17 residues. In germline, CDR1 is SGHTA, CDR2 FQGTGA. The DNA for the CDR3 is TGTGCCAGCAGCTTAATGGGGCGGGGGGCCAGCACAGATACGCAGTATTTT. Translated, it gives CASSLMGRGASTDTQYF.

This clonotype was counted a few times. The V and J genes are TRBV4-1 and TRBJ1-4; 9 nucleotides agree with TRBD1. Unmatched junction bases numbered 0, after V lost 4 bases and J lost 6 bases. Germline CDR1 reads MGHRA; CDR2 reads YSYEKL. The CDR3 loop spans 13 amino acids. Here the CDR3 reads CASSRTGDEKLFF. CDR3 DNA sequence: TGCGCCAGCAGCCGGACAGGGGATGAAAAACTGTTTTTT.